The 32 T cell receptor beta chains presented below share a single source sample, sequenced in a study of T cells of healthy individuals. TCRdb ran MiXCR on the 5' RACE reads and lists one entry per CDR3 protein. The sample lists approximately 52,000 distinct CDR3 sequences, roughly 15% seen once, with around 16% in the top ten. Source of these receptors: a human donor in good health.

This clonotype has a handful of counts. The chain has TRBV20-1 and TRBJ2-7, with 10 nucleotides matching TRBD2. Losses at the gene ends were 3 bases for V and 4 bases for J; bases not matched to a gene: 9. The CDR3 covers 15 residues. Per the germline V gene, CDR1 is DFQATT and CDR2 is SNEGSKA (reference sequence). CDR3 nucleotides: TGCAGTGCTAGGGACAAGCGGGGGGGCCGGTACGAGCAGTACTTC. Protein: CSARDKRGGRYEQYF.

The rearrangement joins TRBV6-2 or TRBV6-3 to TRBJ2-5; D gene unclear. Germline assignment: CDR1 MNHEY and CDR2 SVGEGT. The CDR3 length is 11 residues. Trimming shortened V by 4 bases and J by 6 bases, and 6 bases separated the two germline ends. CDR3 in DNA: TGTGCCAGCAGTTGGAGCAAGACCCAGTACTTC. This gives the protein CASSWSKTQYF.

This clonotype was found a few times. CDR3 protein: CASTRDRIASGANVLTF. CDR3 sequence (DNA): TGTGCCAGCACCCGGGACAGGATAGCCTCTGGGGCCAACGTCCTGACTTTC. This rearrangement joins TRBV7-2 to TRBJ2-6; TRBD1 matches at 8 bases. J gave up 0 bases and V 7 bases, and 8 bases lay outside the gene matches. The CDR3 has 17 amino acids. Germline V CDR1 and CDR2: SGHTA, FQGNSA.

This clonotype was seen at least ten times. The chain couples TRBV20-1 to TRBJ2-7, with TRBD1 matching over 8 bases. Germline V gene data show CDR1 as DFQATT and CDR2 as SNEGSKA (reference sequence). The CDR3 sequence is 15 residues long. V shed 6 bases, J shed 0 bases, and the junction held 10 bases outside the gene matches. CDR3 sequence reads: CSAPGRTGLSYEQYF. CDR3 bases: TGCAGTGCCCCCGGCCGGACAGGGCTCTCCTACGAGCAGTACTTC.

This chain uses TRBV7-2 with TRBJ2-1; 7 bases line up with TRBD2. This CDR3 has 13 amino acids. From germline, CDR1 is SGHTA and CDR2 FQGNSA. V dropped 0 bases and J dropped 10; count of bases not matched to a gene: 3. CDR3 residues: CASSLAPGGEQFF. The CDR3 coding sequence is TGTGCCAGCAGCTTAGCGCCGGGAGGCGAGCAGTTCTTC.

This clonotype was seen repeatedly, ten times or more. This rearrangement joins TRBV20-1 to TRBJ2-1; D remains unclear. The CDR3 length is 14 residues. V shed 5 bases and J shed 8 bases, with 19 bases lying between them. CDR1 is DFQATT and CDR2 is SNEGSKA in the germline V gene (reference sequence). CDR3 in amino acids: CSAPGPFGSHEQFF. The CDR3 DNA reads TGCAGTGCTCCAGGACCCTTCGGGTCCCATGAGCAGTTCTTC.

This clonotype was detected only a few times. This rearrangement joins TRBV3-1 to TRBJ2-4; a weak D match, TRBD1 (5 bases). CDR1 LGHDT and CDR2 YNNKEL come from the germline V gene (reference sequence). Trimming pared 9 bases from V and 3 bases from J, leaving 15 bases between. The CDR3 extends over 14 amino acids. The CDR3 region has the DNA TGTGCCAGTTGTGACGGACAATTCAAAAACATTCAGTACTTC. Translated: CASCDGQFKNIQYF.

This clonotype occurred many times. CDR3 bases: TGTGCCAGCAGCCTGACTAGCGGCCCAGATACGCAGTATTTT. Protein: CASSLTSGPDTQYF. The chain is built from TRBV11-2 and TRBJ2-3; 9 positions match TRBD2. With V trimmed by 5 bases and J by 4 bases, 4 bases remained unmatched. The CDR3 sequence is 14 residues long. Germline V gene lookup returns CDR1 SGHAT and CDR2 FQNNGV.

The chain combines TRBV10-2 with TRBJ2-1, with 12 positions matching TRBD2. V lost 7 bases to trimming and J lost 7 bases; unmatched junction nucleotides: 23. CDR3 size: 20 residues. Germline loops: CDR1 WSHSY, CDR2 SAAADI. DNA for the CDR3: TGCGCCAGCAAATCGATACCGGGACTAGCGGGCGTTCGTTCAGGGAATGAGCAGTTCTTC. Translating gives CASKSIPGLAGVRSGNEQFF.

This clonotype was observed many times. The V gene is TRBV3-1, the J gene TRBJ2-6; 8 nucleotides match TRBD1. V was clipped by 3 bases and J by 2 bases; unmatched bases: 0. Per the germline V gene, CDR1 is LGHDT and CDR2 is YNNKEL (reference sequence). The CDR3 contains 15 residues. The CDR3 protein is CASSQTGAGANVLTF. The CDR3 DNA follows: TGTGCCAGCAGCCAGACAGGGGCTGGGGCCAACGTCCTGACTTTC.

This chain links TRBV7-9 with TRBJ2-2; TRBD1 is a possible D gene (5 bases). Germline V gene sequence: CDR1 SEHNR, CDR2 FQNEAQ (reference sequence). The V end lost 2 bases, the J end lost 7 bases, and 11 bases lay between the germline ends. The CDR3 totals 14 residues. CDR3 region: CASSLSRVIGELFF. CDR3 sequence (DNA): TGTGCCAGCAGCTTATCCAGGGTAATCGGGGAGCTGTTTTTT. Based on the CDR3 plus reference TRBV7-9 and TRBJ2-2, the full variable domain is DTGVSQNPRHKITKRGQNVTFRCDPISEHNRLYWYRQTLGQGPEFLTYFQNEAQLEKSRLLSDRFSAERPKGSFSTLEIQRTEQGDSAMYLCASSLSRVIGELFFGEGSRLTVL.

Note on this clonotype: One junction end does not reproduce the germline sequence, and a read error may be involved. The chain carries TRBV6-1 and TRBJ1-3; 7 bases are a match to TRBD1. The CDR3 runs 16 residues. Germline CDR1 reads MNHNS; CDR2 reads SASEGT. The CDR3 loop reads CASREGGSPSGNTIYF. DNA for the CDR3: TGTGCCAGCAGGGAAGGGGGCTCACCCTCTGGAAACACCATATATTTT.

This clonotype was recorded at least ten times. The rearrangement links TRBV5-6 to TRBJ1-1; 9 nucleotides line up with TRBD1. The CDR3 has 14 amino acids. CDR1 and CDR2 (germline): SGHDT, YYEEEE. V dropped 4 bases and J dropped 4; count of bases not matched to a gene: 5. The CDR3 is CASSMGQGATEAFF. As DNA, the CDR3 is TGTGCCAGCAGCATGGGACAGGGTGCCACTGAAGCTTTCTTT.

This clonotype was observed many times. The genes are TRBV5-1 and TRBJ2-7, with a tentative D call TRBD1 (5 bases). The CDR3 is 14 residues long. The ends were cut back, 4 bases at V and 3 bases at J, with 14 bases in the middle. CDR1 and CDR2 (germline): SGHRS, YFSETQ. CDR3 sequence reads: CASSAKTTDYEQYF. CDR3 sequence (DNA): TGCGCCAGCAGCGCGAAGACGACAGACTACGAGCAGTACTTC.

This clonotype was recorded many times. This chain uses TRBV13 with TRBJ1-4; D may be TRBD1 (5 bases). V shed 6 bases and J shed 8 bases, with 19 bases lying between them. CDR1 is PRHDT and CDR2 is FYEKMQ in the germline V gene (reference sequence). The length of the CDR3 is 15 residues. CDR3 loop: CASSLQGPSREKLFF. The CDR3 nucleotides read TGTGCCAGCAGTCTTCAGGGACCTTCCAGGGAAAAACTGTTTTTT. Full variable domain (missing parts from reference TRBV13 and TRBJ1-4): AAGVIQSPRHLIKEKRETATLKCYPIPRHDTVYWYQQGPGQDPQFLISFYEKMQSDKGSIPDRFSAQQFSDYHSELNMSSLELGDSALYFCASSLQGPSREKLFFGSGTQLSVL.

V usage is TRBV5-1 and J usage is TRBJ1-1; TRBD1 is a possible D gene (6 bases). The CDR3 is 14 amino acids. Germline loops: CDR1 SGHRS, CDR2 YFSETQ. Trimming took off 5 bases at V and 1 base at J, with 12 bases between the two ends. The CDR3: CASRTGGGNTEAFF. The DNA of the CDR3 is TGCGCCAGCAGGACCGGGGGCGGGAACACTGAAGCTTTCTTT.

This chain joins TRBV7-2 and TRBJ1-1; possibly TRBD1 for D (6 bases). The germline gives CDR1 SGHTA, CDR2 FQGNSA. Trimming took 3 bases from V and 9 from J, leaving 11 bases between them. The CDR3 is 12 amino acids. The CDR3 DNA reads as TGTGCCAGCAGCTTCCCCCAGGGGCAAGCTTTCTTT. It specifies CASSFPQGQAFF.

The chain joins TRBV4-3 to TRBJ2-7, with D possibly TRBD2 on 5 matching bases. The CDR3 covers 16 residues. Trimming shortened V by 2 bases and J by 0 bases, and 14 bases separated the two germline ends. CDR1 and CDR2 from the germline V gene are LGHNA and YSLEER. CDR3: CASSQPSRLTSYEQYF. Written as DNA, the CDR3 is TGCGCCAGCAGCCAACCTAGCAGGTTGACCTCCTACGAGCAGTACTTC.

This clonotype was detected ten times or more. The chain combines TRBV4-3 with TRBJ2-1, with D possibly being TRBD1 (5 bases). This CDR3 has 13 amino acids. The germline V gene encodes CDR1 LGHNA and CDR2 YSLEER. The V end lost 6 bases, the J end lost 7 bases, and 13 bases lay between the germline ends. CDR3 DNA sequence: TGCGCCAGCAGTCCTGTAGGGGATAATGAGCAGTTCTTC. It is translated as CASSPVGDNEQFF.

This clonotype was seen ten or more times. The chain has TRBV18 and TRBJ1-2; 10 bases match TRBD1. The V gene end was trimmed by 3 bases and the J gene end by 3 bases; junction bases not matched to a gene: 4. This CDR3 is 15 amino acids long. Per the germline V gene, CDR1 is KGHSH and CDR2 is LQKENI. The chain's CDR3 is CASSPATGGDYGYTF. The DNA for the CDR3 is TGTGCCAGCTCACCCGCGACAGGGGGCGACTATGGCTACACCTTC.

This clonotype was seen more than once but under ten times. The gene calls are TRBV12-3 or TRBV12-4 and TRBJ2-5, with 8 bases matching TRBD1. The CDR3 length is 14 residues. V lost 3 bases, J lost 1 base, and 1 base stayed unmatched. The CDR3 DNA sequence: TGTGCCAGCAGTTTCACAGGGGGCCAAGAGACCCAGTACTTC. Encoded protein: CASSFTGGQETQYF.

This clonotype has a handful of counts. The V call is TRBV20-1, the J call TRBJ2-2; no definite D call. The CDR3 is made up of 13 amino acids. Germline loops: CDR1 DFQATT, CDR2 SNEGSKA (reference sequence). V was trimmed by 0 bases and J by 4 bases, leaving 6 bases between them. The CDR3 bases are TGCAGTGCTAGAGATCAGCCCACCGGGGAGCTGTTTTTT. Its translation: CSARDQPTGELFF.

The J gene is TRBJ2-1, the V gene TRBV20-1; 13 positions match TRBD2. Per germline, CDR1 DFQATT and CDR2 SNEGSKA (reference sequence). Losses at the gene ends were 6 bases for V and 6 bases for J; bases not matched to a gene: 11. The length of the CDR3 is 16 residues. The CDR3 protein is CSAHAVTSGRANEQFF. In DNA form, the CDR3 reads TGCAGTGCCCATGCTGTTACTAGCGGGAGGGCCAATGAGCAGTTCTTC.

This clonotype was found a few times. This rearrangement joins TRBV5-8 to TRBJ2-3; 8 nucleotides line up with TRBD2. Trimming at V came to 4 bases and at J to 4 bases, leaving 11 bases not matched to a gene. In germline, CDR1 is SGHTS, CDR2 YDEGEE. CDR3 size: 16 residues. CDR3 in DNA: TGTGCCAGCAGCGGGGTGGAGCGGGAGATTGCAGATACGCAGTATTTT. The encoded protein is CASSGVEREIADTQYF.

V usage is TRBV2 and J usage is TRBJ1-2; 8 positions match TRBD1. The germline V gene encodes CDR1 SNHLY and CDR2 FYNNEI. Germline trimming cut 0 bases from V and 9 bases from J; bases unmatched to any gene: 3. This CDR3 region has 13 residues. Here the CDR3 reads CASSEARTGSYTF. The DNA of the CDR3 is TGTGCCAGCAGTGAAGCGAGGACAGGGAGCTACACCTTC.

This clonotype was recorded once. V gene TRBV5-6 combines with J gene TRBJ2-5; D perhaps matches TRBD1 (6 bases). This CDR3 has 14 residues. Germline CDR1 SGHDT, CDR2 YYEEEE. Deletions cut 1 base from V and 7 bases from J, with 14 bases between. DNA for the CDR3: TGTGCCAGCAGCTTGTTTGGGGACACCAGGACCCAGTACTTC. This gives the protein CASSLFGDTRTQYF.

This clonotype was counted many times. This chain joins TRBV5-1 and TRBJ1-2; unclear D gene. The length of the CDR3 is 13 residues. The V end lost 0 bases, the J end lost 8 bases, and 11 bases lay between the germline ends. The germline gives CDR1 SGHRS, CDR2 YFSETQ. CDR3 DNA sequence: TGCGCCAGCAGCTTGGTTTTGGGAGAGGGCTACACCTTC. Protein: CASSLVLGEGYTF.

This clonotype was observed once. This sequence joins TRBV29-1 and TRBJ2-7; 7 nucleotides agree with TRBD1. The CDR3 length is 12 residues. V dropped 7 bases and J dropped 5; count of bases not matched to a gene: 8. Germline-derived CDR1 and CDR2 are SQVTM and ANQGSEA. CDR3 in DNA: TGCAGCGCCTTGACAGGGTTGAACGAGCAGTACTTC. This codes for CSALTGLNEQYF.

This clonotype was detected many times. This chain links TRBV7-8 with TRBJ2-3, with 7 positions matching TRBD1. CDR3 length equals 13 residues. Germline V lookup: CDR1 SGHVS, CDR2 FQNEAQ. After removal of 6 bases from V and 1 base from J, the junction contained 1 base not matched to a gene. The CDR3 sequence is CASRQGGTDTQYF. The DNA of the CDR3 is TGTGCCAGCAGGCAGGGGGGCACAGATACGCAGTATTTT.

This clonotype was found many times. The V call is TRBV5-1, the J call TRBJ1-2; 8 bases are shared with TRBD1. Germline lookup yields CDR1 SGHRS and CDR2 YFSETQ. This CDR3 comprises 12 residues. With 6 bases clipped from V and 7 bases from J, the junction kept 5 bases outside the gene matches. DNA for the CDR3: TGCGCCAGCAACCCAGGGACAGGTGGCTACACCTTC. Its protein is CASNPGTGGYTF.

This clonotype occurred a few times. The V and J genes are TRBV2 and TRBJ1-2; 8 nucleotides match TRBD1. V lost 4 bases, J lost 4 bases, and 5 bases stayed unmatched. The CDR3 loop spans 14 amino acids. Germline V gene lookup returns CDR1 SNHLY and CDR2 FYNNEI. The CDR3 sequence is CASSAETGAYGYTF. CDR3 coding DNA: TGTGCCAGCAGTGCAGAGACAGGGGCCTATGGCTACACCTTC.

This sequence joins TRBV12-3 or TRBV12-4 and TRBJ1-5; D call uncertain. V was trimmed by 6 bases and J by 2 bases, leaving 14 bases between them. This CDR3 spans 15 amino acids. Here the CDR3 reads CASRSTRIGNQPQHF. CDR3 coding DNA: TGTGCCAGCAGATCGACGAGAATCGGCAATCAGCCCCAGCATTTT.